The T cell receptor beta chain described here comes from a study of T cell responses to AZD1222 COVID-19 vaccine (dated by TCRdb to the early 2020s). Some background on the complete study: Because spike-specific TCR depth and breadth did not differ between the two schedules, AZD1222 recipients who got a second dose at roughly 4 weeks were pooled with those who got a second dose at roughly 12 weeks. TCR sequencing was performed for more than 230 trial participants, of whom approximately 200 were given two doses of AZD1222 and some 26 were given two doses of MenACWY control vaccine. Trial participants were enrolled by age into subgroups of 18-55, 56-69 and 70-plus years, and roughly 160, 29 and 62 TCR-sequenced participants, respectively, were included in these subgroups.

Per the publication, the time point label means: baseline before first vaccination. Vaccinee samples came from UK trials COV001 and COV002, including a single-blind randomized controlled phase 2/3 trial of AZD1222 (ChAdOx1 nCoV-19) in healthy adults. For TCRbeta chain sequencing, PBMC samples were collected from trial participants at day 0 and at day 28 after the second dose. The CDR3 regions of human TCRbeta chains were subjected to immunosequencing. The paper's data handling went like this. Repertoire TCRs were checked for matches against a reference library of SARS-CoV-2-specific TCRs that had been generated using the MIRA antigen-specificity platform. Breadth was defined as the fraction of unique TCRs that were SARS-CoV-2-associated, and depth was defined as the fraction of total T cells that were SARS-CoV-2-associated. Each spike-specific TCR was assigned to its reactive spike region and to a CD4 or CD8 class using the MIRA data. Log10-transformed breadth and depth values were compared by one-way ANOVA with Sidak's multiple comparisons tests. TCRdb mirrors the immuneACCESS table, restricted to in-frame sequences. Some clones are absent from its copies; in checked studies, under half trace to an unresolved V gene, and the reason for the others is unknown. D and trimming were read from the DNA, whereas the V and J calls and clone size are those reported in that table. Across this sample there are about 100,000 clones, with about 88% seen only once. The ten largest clones add up to approximately 2.8% of the sample.

Via the germline V gene (reference sequence), CDR1 is PRHDT and CDR2 FYEKMQ. The CDR3 covers 17 residues, taking in both the cysteine and the phenylalanine. Solely the CDR3 DNA is kept, with 51 bases framed from the first base. V loses 0 bases of germline sequence and J loses 2 bases, and the interval between the two ends is 11 bases. This clone has a single count. Its antigen is unknown. The sample holds no much larger clone one base away, and base qualities are not on file. Findings and caveats that apply to the study as a whole: CD4 TCRs associated with the vaccine covered the entire spike protein, and the dominant responses were in regions 160-218 and 743-854. The 56-69-year group was small, and its depth increase did not reach significance, likely because of low power. Only five to seven AZD1222 recipients were SARS-CoV-2 seropositive at baseline, limiting conclusions about previously exposed vaccinees. Epitopes outside the regions mutated in the B.1.351 and B.1.1.7 variants were reportedly recognized by nearly half of the unique spike-specific TCRs. After two AZD1222 doses, both the breadth and the depth of spike-specific TCRs were significantly higher than at day 0 and than in MenACWY recipients. Participants were mostly white British, with more females than males. The authors suggested clonal diversity may have been underestimated. Because no samples from the day 14 peak response were available, repertoires could be characterized only after the peak T cell response.

This sequence was found in an adult in good health. The material sequenced was peripheral blood, taken on day 0 of AZD1222 vaccination. The sequence is built from TRBV13 and TRBJ2-6; TRBD1 is possibly the D segment (6 matching bases). This receptor carries the CDR3 CASSLGARGTGANVLTF. The DNA is as follows: TGTGCCAGCAGCTTAGGGGCCAGGGGTACTGGGGCCAACGTCCTGACTTTC.